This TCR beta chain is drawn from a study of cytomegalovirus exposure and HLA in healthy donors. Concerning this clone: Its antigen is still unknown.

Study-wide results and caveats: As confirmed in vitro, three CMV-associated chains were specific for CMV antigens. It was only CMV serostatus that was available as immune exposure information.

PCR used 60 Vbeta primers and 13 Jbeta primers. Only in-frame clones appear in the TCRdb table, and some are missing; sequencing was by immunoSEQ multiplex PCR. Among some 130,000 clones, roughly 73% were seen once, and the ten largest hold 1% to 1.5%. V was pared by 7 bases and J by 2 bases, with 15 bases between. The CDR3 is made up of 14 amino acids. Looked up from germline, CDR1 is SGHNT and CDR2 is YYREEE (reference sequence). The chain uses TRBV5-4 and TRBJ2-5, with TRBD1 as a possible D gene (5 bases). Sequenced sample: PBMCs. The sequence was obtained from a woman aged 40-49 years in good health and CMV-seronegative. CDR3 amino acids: CASAMGQRQETQYF. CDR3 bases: TGTGCCAGCGCTATGGGGCAGAGACAAGAGACCCAGTACTTC. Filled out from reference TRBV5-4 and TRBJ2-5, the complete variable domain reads ETGVTQSPTHLIKTRGQQVTLRCSSQSGHNTVSWYQQALGQGPQFIFQYYREEENGRGNFPPRFSGLQFPNYSSELNVNALELDDSALYLCASAMGQRQETQYFGPGTRLLVL.